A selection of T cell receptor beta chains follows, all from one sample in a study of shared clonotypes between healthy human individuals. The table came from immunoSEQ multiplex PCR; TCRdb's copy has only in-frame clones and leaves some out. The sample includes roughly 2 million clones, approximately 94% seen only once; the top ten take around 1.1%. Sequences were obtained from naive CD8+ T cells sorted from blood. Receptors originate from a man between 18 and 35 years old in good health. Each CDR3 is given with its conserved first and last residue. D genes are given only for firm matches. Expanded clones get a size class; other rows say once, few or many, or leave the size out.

CAWSVGGNTGELFF TGTGCCTGGAGTGTAGGGGGTAACACCGGGGAGCTGTTTTTT - TRBJ2-2 - TRBV30
CASSQDWGSEAFF TGTGCCAGCAGCCAAGATTGGGGATCTGAAGCTTTCTTT - TRBJ1-1 - TRBV14
CASEGDVTYEQYF TGTGCCAGCGAAGGGGACGTAACCTACGAGCAGTACTTC - TRBJ2-7 - TRBV6-1
CSVKGNNYGYTF TGCAGCGTCAAGGGTAATAACTATGGCTACACCTTC - TRBJ1-2 - TRBV29-1
CASSQDVGLYTEAFF TGCGCCAGCAGCCAAGATGTCGGACTCTACACTGAAGCTTTCTTT - TRBJ1-1 - TRBV4-3
CAFTLDRDLDYEQYF TGTGCTTTTACCTTGGACAGGGACCTAGACTACGAGCAGTACTTC - TRBJ2-7 TRBD1 TRBV2
CASGYPGNTIYF TGTGCCAGCGGCTATCCTGGAAACACCATATATTTT - TRBJ1-3 - TRBV25-1
CASTRGAGVYEQYF TGTGCCAGCACTCGGGGCGCAGGCGTTTACGAGCAGTACTTC - TRBJ2-7 - TRBV27
CASSALQGLDGYTF TGTGCCAGCAGCGCCTTACAGGGTTTGGATGGCTACACCTTC - TRBJ1-2 - TRBV7-9
CASSEKEQLTYNSPLHF TGTGCCAGCAGTGAAAAAGAACAGCTTACCTATAATTCACCCCTCCACTTT - TRBJ1-6 - TRBV6-1
CASSQEGRGRAEAFF TGCGCCAGCAGCCAAGAAGGCAGGGGTCGGGCTGAAGCTTTCTTT - TRBJ1-1 - TRBV4-1
CASSLTLGGSYNSPLHF TGTGCCAGCAGCTTAACCCTCGGGGGCTCCTATAATTCACCCCTCCACTTT - TRBJ1-6 - TRBV7-2
CASSYGGTEAFF TGTGCCAGCAGTTATGGAGGGACTGAAGCTTTCTTT - TRBJ1-1 - TRBV6-5
CASSLGTSGSRYNEQFF TGTGCCAGCAGCTTGGGGACTAGCGGGAGTCGCTACAATGAGCAGTTCTTC - TRBJ2-1 TRBD2 TRBV7-9
CASSFYVDYEQYF TGCGCCAGCAGCTTTTACGTCGATTACGAGCAGTACTTC - TRBJ2-7 - TRBV5-1
CASSVYGYEQYF TGTGCCAGCAGTGTTTACGGGTACGAGCAGTACTTC - TRBJ2-7 - TRBV6-4
CASRISGAGNNEQFF TGTGCCAGTAGAATTAGCGGCGCAGGAAACAATGAGCAGTTCTTC - TRBJ2-1 - TRBV19
CASSLPVYYNSPLHF TGTGCCAGCAGCTTACCGGTGTACTATAATTCACCCCTCCACTTT - TRBJ1-6 - TRBV7-2
CASSLGDANNEQFF TGTGCCAGCAGTTTAGGGGACGCCAACAATGAGCAGTTCTTC - TRBJ2-1 - TRBV27
CASSEDRESLYGYTF TGTGCCAGCAGTGAAGACCGAGAGAGCCTGTATGGCTACACCTTC - TRBJ1-2 - TRBV6-1
CASSIVGGDQPQHF TGTGCCAGTAGTATTGTGGGTGGAGATCAGCCCCAGCATTTT - TRBJ1-5 - TRBV19
CASSIVGNSYEQYF TGTGCCAGTAGTATAGTGGGGAACTCCTACGAGCAGTACTTC - TRBJ2-7 - TRBV19
CASSLGVEGTEAFF TGTGCCAGCAGCTTAGGCGTTGAGGGGACTGAAGCTTTCTTT - TRBJ1-1 - TRBV13
CASSPGTVYNEQFF TGTGCCAGCAGCCCAGGGACGGTGTACAATGAGCAGTTCTTC - TRBJ2-1 - TRBV5-6
CASGLLSMNTEAFF TGTGCTAGTGGTTTGCTGTCCATGAACACTGAAGCTTTCTTT - TRBJ1-1 - TRBV12-5
CACQDFSGSNEQFF TGTGCCTGTCAGGATTTTAGCGGGAGCAATGAGCAGTTCTTC - TRBJ2-1 TRBD2 TRBV19
CASSPMYTTGDYEQYF TGCGCCAGCAGCCCTATGTATACGACAGGGGACTACGAGCAGTACTTC - TRBJ2-7 TRBD1 TRBV5-1
CASTLGPIETQYF TGTGCCAGCACCTTGGGCCCGATCGAGACCCAGTACTTC - TRBJ2-5 - TRBV5-6
CSGWTGLDDGYTF TGCAGCGGGTGGACAGGGTTGGATGATGGCTACACCTTC - TRBJ1-2 TRBD1 TRBV29-1
CASSYSGQGEQFF TGTGCCAGCAGTTACTCGGGACAGGGTGAGCAGTTCTTC - TRBJ2-1 TRBD1 TRBV6-5
CASRKEVGTDEQYF TGTGCCAGCAGAAAGGAAGTCGGAACGGATGAGCAGTACTTC - TRBJ2-7 - TRBV27
CASSPQGYGYTF TGTGCCAGCAGCCCACAGGGTTATGGCTACACCTTC few TRBJ1-2 - TRBV27
CASSASSGVITDTQYF TGTGCCAGCAGCGCATCTAGCGGGGTGATCACAGATACGCAGTATTTT - TRBJ2-3 TRBD2 TRBV7-9